The subject of this entry is one TCR beta chain. Its antigen is currently unknown. This entry belongs to a study of blood T cells in healthy people across ages. Study summary: There was about one barcoded beta molecule captured by template switching per two T cells. Study-level results: Both higher diversity and more naive CD4+ cells marked long-lived donors when set against aged donors.

Together with a sample-barcoded 5' primer, a J-beta primer mix was included in a second PCR lasting about 6 to 11 cycles. Per-sample output comprised a minimum of 2.5 million paired-end reads containing CDR3. MiXCR was run by TCRdb on the 5' RACE reads, yielding one entry per CDR3 protein. Of approximately 830,000 distinct CDR3 sequences listed, 62% are singletons. CDR1 and CDR2 from the germline V gene are MDHEN and SYDVKM. CDR3 length: 13 residues. V dropped 7 bases and J dropped 4 bases, with 12 bases sitting between them. The chain is built from TRBV28 and TRBJ2-3, with D perhaps matching TRBD1 (5 bases). The sequence came from a man aged 25 to 40 in good health. Material for sequencing was blood. This CDR3 is CASKGWGSDTQYF. The DNA for the CDR3 is TGTGCCAGCAAAGGTTGGGGCTCAGATACGCAGTATTTT.